A single sample gave rise to the 18 T cell receptor beta chains below, sequenced in a study of blood T cell repertoires in COVID-19. Here immunoSEQ multiplex PCR was the method, and the copy in TCRdb shows in-frame clones only, minus some. The sample consists of 120,000 to 150,000 clones, roughly 85% of them appearing once. The source material was peripheral blood. These receptors came from a man aged 45-65 years with acute or convalescent COVID-19.

The chain combines TRBV25-1 with TRBJ1-1, with 9 bases identical to TRBD1. V shed 9 bases, J shed 6 bases, and the junction held 8 bases outside the gene matches. Per germline, CDR1 MGHDK and CDR2 SYGVNS. The CDR3 is 13 amino acids. This chain's CDR3 is CASSPGQGAEAFF. The DNA of the CDR3 is TGTGCCAGTTCCCCGGGACAGGGTGCTGAAGCTTTCTTT. The full variable domain, its missing parts supplied by reference TRBV25-1 and TRBJ1-1, is EADIYQTPRYLVIGTGKKITLECSQTMGHDKMYWYQQDPGMELHLIHYSYGVNSTEKGDLSSESTVSRIRTEHFPLTLESARPSHTSQYLCASSPGQGAEAFFGQGTRLTVV.

In its sample, this clone was seen once. The chain is built from TRBV9 and TRBJ2-5; 8 bases are a match to TRBD1. The V gene's germline CDR1 is SGDLS and CDR2 YYNGEE. The length of the CDR3 is 13 residues. The junction had 4 bases not matched to a gene; V was cut back by 4 bases and J by 5 bases. In DNA, the CDR3 is TGTGCCAGCAGCTCACGACAGGGGGAGACCCAGTACTTC. It translates to CASSSRQGETQYF.

This sequence joins TRBV24-1 and TRBJ2-7; possible D gene TRBD1, 6 bases. Trimming removed 4 bases at V and 2 bases at J, with 11 bases between. The germline V gene encodes CDR1 KGHDR and CDR2 SFDVKD. CDR3 size: 14 residues. The CDR3 bases are TGTGCCACCAGTGACCGGACAGCTACCTACGAGCAGTACTTC. It translates to CATSDRTATYEQYF.

The chain employs TRBV7-2 and TRBJ2-7; D is undetermined. Germline CDR1 SGHTA, CDR2 FQGNSA. The CDR3 runs 16 residues. V dropped 0 bases and J dropped 0 bases, with 12 bases sitting between them. The CDR3 region is CASSLAQSASSYEQYF. Written as DNA, the CDR3 is TGTGCCAGCAGCTTAGCTCAGTCCGCCAGCTCCTACGAGCAGTACTTC.

The chain links TRBV25-1 to TRBJ2-7; D possibly corresponds to TRBD2 (6 bases). CDR3 length: 13 residues. Looked up from germline, CDR1 is MGHDK and CDR2 is SYGVNS. The germline V and J ends were trimmed by 7 bases and 6 bases, with 16 bases remaining between them. The CDR3 region is CASTGRRAGEQYF. DNA of the CDR3: TGTGCCAGCACTGGACGGAGGGCTGGCGAGCAGTACTTC.

CDR3: CASSLTGTGAISGANVLTF. The CDR3 nucleotides are TGTGCCAGCAGCTTAACGGGAACAGGGGCCATCTCTGGGGCCAACGTCCTGACTTTC. J is TRBJ2-6 and V is TRBV7-3, with TRBD1 identical over 7 bases. The junction had 8 bases not matched to a gene; V was cut back by 0 bases and J by 0 bases. The length of the CDR3 is 19 residues. CDR1 is SGHTA, CDR2 FQGTGA, per germline.

The chain uses TRBV5-1 and TRBJ2-7; TRBD1 aligns across 8 bases. The V gene's germline CDR1 is SGHRS and CDR2 YFSETQ. With 0 bases clipped from V and 0 bases from J, the junction kept 2 bases outside the gene matches. This CDR3 is built from 15 residues. The DNA of the CDR3 is TGCGCCAGCAGCTTGGTAACAGGGGGCTCCTACGAGCAGTACTTC. Translated: CASSLVTGGSYEQYF.

V usage is TRBV3-1 (or the pseudogene TRBV3-2) and J usage is TRBJ2-1; D is unclear. Trimming pared 7 bases from V and 5 bases from J, leaving 9 bases between. Per the germline V gene, CDR1 is LGHDT and CDR2 is YNNKEL (reference sequence). The CDR3 contains 12 residues. The CDR3 DNA sequence: TGTGCCAGCAACCTACTCAACAATGAGCAGTTCTTC. Translated, it gives CASNLLNNEQFF.

V gene TRBV5-4 combines with J gene TRBJ2-5; D is unclear. V lost 1 base and J 2 bases, leaving 6 bases between the germline ends. The CDR3 consists of 13 residues. Germline V gene sequence: CDR1 SGHNT, CDR2 YYREEE (reference sequence). CDR3 sequence reads: CASSLYYQETQYF. Here the CDR3 DNA reads TGTGCCAGCAGCTTGTACTATCAAGAGACCCAGTACTTC.

V gene TRBV18 combines with J gene TRBJ2-7; D is perhaps TRBD1 (6 bases). Trimming cost V 0 bases and J 3 bases, with 9 bases left between them. CDR3 length: 14 amino acids. The germline gives CDR1 KGHSH, CDR2 LQKENI. This chain's CDR3 is CASSPPAGDYEQYF. In DNA, the CDR3 is TGTGCCAGCTCACCACCGGCAGGGGACTACGAGCAGTACTTC.

The chain recombines TRBV30 with TRBJ2-7, with 9 bases that match TRBD1. The CDR3 extends over 12 amino acids. Germline V gene sequence: CDR1 GTSNPN, CDR2 SVGIG (reference sequence). Unmatched junction bases numbered 5, after V lost 7 bases and J lost 4 bases. This chain's CDR3 is CASDRGPYEQYF. The CDR3 DNA follows: TGTGCCTCGGACAGGGGACCTTACGAGCAGTACTTC.

This chain joins TRBV7-3 and TRBJ1-1; 9 nucleotides agree with TRBD1. The CDR3 runs to 14 residues. The germline V gene has CDR1 SGHTA and CDR2 FQGTGA. V dropped 3 bases and J dropped 10; count of bases not matched to a gene: 9. This CDR3 is CASSLTGQGDRAFF. As DNA, the CDR3 is TGTGCCAGCAGCTTGACGGGACAGGGCGATAGAGCTTTCTTT. Variable domain in full (rest from reference TRBV7-3 and TRBJ1-1): GAGVSQTPSNKVTEKGKYVELRCDPISGHTALYWYRQSLGQGPEFLIYFQGTGAADDSGLPNDRFFAVRPEGSVSTLKIQRTERGDSAVYLCASSLTGQGDRAFFGQGTRLTVV.

V usage is TRBV10-3 and J usage is TRBJ2-7; 10 bases line up with TRBD1. Losses at the gene ends were 4 bases for V and 4 bases for J; bases not matched to a gene: 7. CDR3 size: 15 residues. CDR1 and CDR2 (germline): ENHRY, SYGVKD. The CDR3 sequence is CAISGGQGTLYEQYF. The CDR3 DNA reads TGTGCCATCAGTGGGGGACAGGGGACCTTATACGAGCAGTACTTC.

The chain recombines TRBV7-8 with TRBJ1-3; weak D call: TRBD1 (5 bases). V lost 3 bases, J lost 0 bases, and 15 bases lay in between. The germline V gene encodes CDR1 SGHVS and CDR2 FQNEAQ. There are 17 residues in the CDR3. The CDR3 loop reads CASSLGGTASSGNTIYF. In nucleotides, the CDR3 is TGTGCCAGCAGCTTGGGGGGGACGGCGAGCTCTGGAAACACCATATATTTT.

The chain couples TRBV11-2 to TRBJ2-1, with TRBD2 as a possible D gene (5 bases). Germline V gene lookup returns CDR1 SGHAT and CDR2 FQNNGV. The CDR3 runs 19 residues. V was shortened by 0 bases and J by 3 bases, with 21 bases between the two germline ends. The CDR3 DNA follows: TGTGCCAGCAGCTTAGATGGGCTAGCCGGCAGAAACTACTACAATGAGCAGTTCTTC. Residues: CASSLDGLAGRNYYNEQFF.

V usage is TRBV3-1 (or the pseudogene TRBV3-2) and J usage is TRBJ2-7; 13 nucleotides line up with TRBD2. CDR3 length: 16 residues. Germline V lookup: CDR1 LGHDT, CDR2 YNNKEL (reference sequence). Trimming removed 3 bases from V and 5 bases from J; junction bases left unmatched: 7. The chain's CDR3 is CASSQTGTSGKNEQYF. For the CDR3, the DNA is TGTGCCAGCAGCCAGACCGGGACTAGCGGGAAGAACGAGCAGTACTTC.

The sample holds a few counts of this clone. The CDR3 is CAAGAAENYGYTF. CDR3 coding DNA: TGTGCCGCCGGAGCGGCGGAGAACTATGGCTACACCTTC. The chain links TRBV27 to TRBJ1-2; D unclear. The CDR3 contains 13 residues. The germline gives CDR1 MNHEY, CDR2 SMNVEV (reference sequence). V lost 11 bases and J 2 bases, leaving 15 bases between the germline ends.

V and J are TRBV28 and TRBJ1-2, with D uncertain. The germline V gene encodes CDR1 MDHEN and CDR2 SYDVKM. This CDR3 has 12 amino acids. V gave up 0 bases and J gave up 5 bases, with 4 bases separating them. CDR3 sequence (DNA): TGTGCCAGCAGTTTATGGAGTTATGGCTACACCTTC. This codes for CASSLWSYGYTF.